These T cell receptor beta chains were read from a single sample in a study of immune heterogeneity within non-small cell lung tumors. A single record per CDR3 protein comes from TCRdb applying MiXCR to the multiplex PCR reads. This sample has 20,000 to 25,000 distinct CDR3 sequences, with around 28% found just once. The sample was lung tumor tissue. Receptors were obtained from a man aged 35-49 years with non-small cell lung cancer. Both conserved end residues are part of each CDR3. D genes are given only for firm matches. For some rows the clone size is stated as once, few or many, or as a class when expanded; others skip it.

v_gene	d_gene	abundance	j_gene	CDR3nt	CDR3aa
TRBV6-1	.	many	TRBJ2-7	TGTGCCACCGACCCAATGACGGATGGGGGCGACGAGCAGTACTTC	CATDPMTDGGDEQYF
TRBV11-2	TRBD1	.	TRBJ2-7	TGTGCCAGCAGCTCTAACAGGGGGCGAGCCTACGAGCAGTACTTC	CASSSNRGRAYEQYF
TRBV7-9	.	medium-sized	TRBJ2-3	TGTGCCAGCAGCTTAGCGCCTAGCGTGGGCACAGATACGCAGTATTTT	CASSLAPSVGTDTQYF
TRBV19	.	.	TRBJ2-3	TGTGCCAGTACCAGCAGAGGGAGAGCCACAGATACGCAGTATTTT	CASTSRGRATDTQYF
TRBV27	TRBD1	few	TRBJ1-1	TGTGCCAGCAGTCCCAGGGGGCGCAGCACTGAAGCTTTCTTT	CASSPRGRSTEAFF
TRBV2	.	.	TRBJ2-6	TGTGCCAGCTTTGGGGTGTCTTGGGCCAACGTCCTGACTTTC	CASFGVSWANVLTF
TRBV11-3	.	.	TRBJ2-2	TGTGCCAGCGTGGGACTTTTCACCGGGGAGCTGTTTTTT	CASVGLFTGELFF
TRBV4-1	.	many	TRBJ2-7	TGCGCCAGCAGCCAAGATCCGTGGGGAATAACCTACGAGCAGTACTTC	CASSQDPWGITYEQYF
TRBV19	.	once	TRBJ1-1	TGTGCCAGTAGTATTTGGAGAGGCACTGAAGCTTTCTTT	CASSIWRGTEAFF
TRBV12-3/TRBV12-4	.	.	TRBJ2-1	TGTGCCAGCAGTTTAGGGTCGCCAGGGACTCACTCCTACAATGAGCAGTTCTTC	CASSLGSPGTHSYNEQFF
TRBV7-2	TRBD1	.	TRBJ2-7	TGTGCCAGCAGCCTCCCTGGGACAGGCCGGAACGAGCAGTACTTC	CASSLPGTGRNEQYF
TRBV24-1	.	.	TRBJ1-5	TGTGCCACCAGTGATTTTGATGGGGATCAGCCCCAGCATTTT	CATSDFDGDQPQHF
TRBV6-5	.	many	TRBJ2-7	TGTGCCAGCAGTTACTCGTACGACAGAAACGAGCAGTACTTC	CASSYSYDRNEQYF
TRBV6-2/TRBV6-3	.	once	TRBJ2-2	TGTGCCAGAAGTTCCCCAGGGTTCGTTGAAACCGGGGAGCTGTTTTTT	CARSSPGFVETGELFF
TRBV30	TRBD2	few	TRBJ2-2	TGTGCCTCGTCCGGGACTAGCGGGTACACCGGGGAGCTGTTTTTT	CASSGTSGYTGELFF
TRBV10-2	.	many	TRBJ1-5	TGCGCCAGCAGTGAGTCAGGCTATCAGCCCCAGCATTTT	CASSESGYQPQHF
TRBV3-1	.	few	TRBJ1-4	TGTGCCAGCAGCCAATACCAAGGGACTAGAACTAATGAAAAACTGTTTTTT	CASSQYQGTRTNEKLFF
TRBV9	TRBD2	few	TRBJ2-3	TGTGCCAGCAGCGCCAGCGGGAGGGCAGATACGCAGTATTTT	CASSASGRADTQYF
TRBV20-1	.	.	TRBJ1-4	TGCAGTGCAACCCCGGGGCGTAATAAAAAACTGTTTTTT	CSATPGRNKKLFF
TRBV6-4	.	.	TRBJ1-1	TGTGCCAGCAGTACGGGTACACCCAATGAAGCTTTCTTT	CASSTGTPNEAFF
TRBV2	TRBD2	few	TRBJ2-1	TGTGCCAGCAGTGGTACTAGCGGACACAATGAGCAGTTCTTC	CASSGTSGHNEQFF
TRBV3-1	.	.	TRBJ1-1	TGTGCCAGCAGCCCTCTTATCGGGCATCGGGGAACTGAAGCTTTCTTT	CASSPLIGHRGTEAFF
TRBV5-1	TRBD1	few	TRBJ1-2	TGCGCCAGCAGCCAGGACAGGGGGTATTATGGCTACACCTTC	CASSQDRGYYGYTF
TRBV4-2	.	many	TRBJ1-2	TGTGCCAGCAGCCAAGACACCACGGGATATGGCTACACCTTC	CASSQDTTGYGYTF
TRBV6-6	TRBD2	few	TRBJ2-1	TGTGCCAGCAGTTACGGTAGCGGGAGGACGGAAAATGAGCAGTTCTTC	CASSYGSGRTENEQFF
TRBV7-9	.	.	TRBJ1-1	TGTGCCAGCAGCTTAGGGGTCGGTGGTATACGGAACACTGAAGCTTTCTTT	CASSLGVGGIRNTEAFF
TRBV20-1	.	.	TRBJ1-4	TGCAGTGCTAGACCCCACAGGGTTGGCGAAAAACTGTTTTTT	CSARPHRVGEKLFF
TRBV7-9	.	.	TRBJ2-3	TGTGCCAGCAGCTTAGGAAGGCCGCACACAGATACGCAGTATTTT	CASSLGRPHTDTQYF
TRBV2	TRBD2	.	TRBJ2-1	TGTGCCAGCAGGACCGGGACTAGTGCCCCCGAGCAGTTCTTC	CASRTGTSAPEQFF
TRBV24-1	.	many	TRBJ2-2	TGTGCCACCAACCGGGGCTCGGAGTCTGGGGAGCTGTTTTTT	CATNRGSESGELFF
TRBV7-9	TRBD1	.	TRBJ1-1	TGTGCCAGCAGCCCGAGGACAGGGTTTGACACTGTAGCTTTCTTT	CASSPRTGFDTVAFF
TRBV10-3	TRBD1	many	TRBJ2-7	TGTGCCATCCGTGGAGTACAGGGGCGCGAGCAGTACTTC	CAIRGVQGREQYF
TRBV19	.	medium-sized	TRBJ2-7	TGTGCCAGTAGTATAGACCTTACTAGACCGAAGTACTTC	CASSIDLTRPKYF
TRBV11-3	.	many	TRBJ2-1	TGTGCCAGCAGCGGGCGGCACTACAATGAGCAGTTCTTC	CASSGRHYNEQFF
TRBV19	TRBD1	.	TRBJ1-4	TGTGCCAGCCGTTCGGGACAGCATGAAAAACTGTTTTTT	CASRSGQHEKLFF
TRBV6-1	.	.	TRBJ2-5	TGTGCCAGCAAAAAGGGGGGCGCGGAGACCCAGTACTTC	CASKKGGAETQYF
TRBV15	.	few	TRBJ2-6	TGTGCCACCAGCAGAGGGCGAGGGGCCGGGGCCAACGTCCTGACTTTC	CATSRGRGAGANVLTF
TRBV6-1	.	few	TRBJ2-2	TGTGCCAGCAGTCCCAGGGTGACGAACACCGGGGAGCTGTTTTTT	CASSPRVTNTGELFF
TRBV20-1	TRBD1	.	TRBJ2-3	TGCAGTGCTAGACGTGGAGCGGCTAACAGGGGAGATACGCAGTATTTT	CSARRGAANRGDTQYF
TRBV7-9	.	many	TRBJ1-5	TGTGCCAGCAGCTTAGATGGGGAGAATCAGCCCCAGCATTTT	CASSLDGENQPQHF
TRBV29-1	.	few	TRBJ2-3	TGCAGCATTATATTACAGGGCGGGTCGGATACGCAGTATTTT	CSIILQGGSDTQYF
TRBV29-1	TRBD1	.	TRBJ2-7	TGCAGCGTTGAAAGGGACAGGGGAGACGAGCAGTACTTC	CSVERDRGDEQYF
TRBV30	TRBD2	.	TRBJ2-7	TGTGTCTGGACGCCCTCGGGAACCATAGCGGGAGAGCAGTACTTC	CVWTPSGTIAGEQYF
TRBV4-2	TRBD1	.	TRBJ1-3	TGTGCCAGCAGCCGGGAGGGCAGGGGGACTGGAAACACCATATATTTT	CASSREGRGTGNTIYF
TRBV19	.	.	TRBJ2-2	TGTGCCAGTATGGGACCCCGGACTGCGGCCGGGGAGCTGTTTTTT	CASMGPRTAAGELFF
TRBV19	TRBD2	few	TRBJ2-3	TGTGCCAGTAGTATGACTAGCAGCACAGATACGCAGTATTTT	CASSMTSSTDTQYF
TRBV11-3	TRBD1	once	TRBJ1-5	TGTGCCAGCACTCTAGGACAGGATCAGCCCCAGCATTTT	CASTLGQDQPQHF
TRBV6-1	TRBD1	few	TRBJ1-1	TGTGCCAGCAGCACTGATCGACAGGGTACTGAAGCTTTCTTT	CASSTDRQGTEAFF
TRBV11-3	.	few	TRBJ2-5	TGTGCCAGCAGCTTAGGTTTCGAAGGGGTAGAGACCCAGTACTTC	CASSLGFEGVETQYF
TRBV19	TRBD1	many	TRBJ1-1	TGTGCCAGTAGGGGACAGATGAACACTGAAGCTTTCTTT	CASRGQMNTEAFF
TRBV12-3/TRBV12-4	TRBD1	few	TRBJ1-4	TGTGCCAGCTCGGACAGGGCAGGGGAAAAACTGTTTTTT	CASSDRAGEKLFF
TRBV20-1	TRBD1	few	TRBJ1-1	TGCAGTGCTAGTTATTCCAGGGGGCCTGAAGCTTTCTTT	CSASYSRGPEAFF
TRBV6-1	.	many	TRBJ2-7	TGTGCCAGCAGGGCCTCAACTGTGCCCTACGAGCAGTACTTC	CASRASTVPYEQYF
TRBV5-6	.	few	TRBJ2-3	TGTGCCAGCAGCTTGTCAGATACGCAGTATTTT	CASSLSDTQYF
TRBV10-1	.	.	TRBJ2-1	TGCGCCAGCAGTGCCCACCGGGGGACTTTGAATGAGCAGTTCTTC	CASSAHRGTLNEQFF